A selection of T cell receptor beta chains follows, all from one sample in a study of shared clonotypes between healthy human individuals. Clones were read by immunoSEQ multiplex PCR, and TCRdb kept only the in-frame ones, dropping some. The sample includes millions of clones, 95% of them seen just once. What was sequenced was naive CD4+ T cells sorted from blood. The receptors here all came from a man between 18 and 35 years old in good health. CDR3s leave out the opening cysteine and the closing phenylalanine or tryptophan.

J gene | V gene | CDR3 protein
TRBJ2-5 | TRBV6-5 | ASSYDRTRETQY
TRBJ2-1 | TRBV30 | AWLGGGPYNEQF
TRBJ1-2 | TRBV6-5 | ASSYSSGVNGYT
TRBJ2-3 | TRBV30 | AWERERADTQY
TRBJ2-2 | TRBV5-8 | ASSLDGLNTGELF
TRBJ1-5 | TRBV9 | ASSVAGNQPQH
TRBJ2-5 | TRBV30 | AWGLKQETQY
TRBJ2-5 | TRBV5-1 | ASSDLQGIETQY
TRBJ1-6 | TRBV5-4 | ASSLPNSPLH
TRBJ1-1 | TRBV9 | ASRAAQWNTEAF
TRBJ1-2 | TRBV6-5 | ASSSRALGGYT
TRBJ1-2 | TRBV11-2 | ASSTSDRDHGYT
TRBJ2-3 | TRBV5-1 | ASRGGESTDTQY
TRBJ2-7 | TRBV28 | ASSLTDALVY
TRBJ2-1 | TRBV29-1 | SVASGGAFNEQF
TRBJ2-5 | TRBV12-5 | ASGLGTSGTKGKTQY
TRBJ2-3 | TRBV6-1 | ASSALSSTDTQY
TRBJ2-2 | TRBV6-5 | ASSRGSNTGELF
TRBJ2-7 | TRBV5-1 | ASSPGLAGGGEQY
TRBJ1-6 | TRBV28 | ASTTRAYNSPLH
TRBJ2-3 | TRBV4-1 | ASSQTVGAGYGTDTQY
TRBJ2-1 | TRBV13 | ASSPRGKGSYNEQF
TRBJ1-6 | TRBV2 | ASRASYNSPLH
TRBJ1-2 | TRBV5-1 | ASSSGGIWDNYGYT
TRBJ1-2 | TRBV10-2 | ASSDNAGLGYT
TRBJ1-6 | TRBV9 | ASSVFDYNSPLH
TRBJ2-1 | TRBV11-2 | ASSKVGGQLGSYNEQF
TRBJ2-5 | TRBV5-1 | ASSLAGGGQETQY
TRBJ2-7 | TRBV11-2 | ASSLVSSGSSYEQY
TRBJ2-1 | TRBV2 | ASSAEGFGYNEQF
TRBJ1-3 | TRBV6-1 | ASSEQLGQSSGNTIY
TRBJ1-4 | TRBV28 | ASRLGLTGEKLF
TRBJ2-7 | TRBV7-9 | ASSPTLAQNYEQY
TRBJ1-5 | TRBV10-3 | AIRDTDQPQH
TRBJ2-3 | TRBV29-1 | SVSPTSTDTQY
TRBJ2-7 | TRBV6-5 | ASSYSVRGAYEQY
TRBJ2-1 | TRBV5-8 | ASRPRLAGAGNEQF
TRBJ1-1 | TRBV6-5 | ASSPTPGGNTEAF
TRBJ2-7 | TRBV28 | ASSSRYEQY
TRBJ2-1 | TRBV9 | ASSVTSGGTFYNEQF
TRBJ1-5 | TRBV19 | ATDRGGYQPQH
TRBJ2-7 | TRBV4-3 | ASSHHDIQVHEQY
TRBJ2-1 | TRBV28 | ASSFANMGYNEQF
TRBJ1-2 | TRBV19 | ASSMARAYYGYT
TRBJ1-2 | TRBV11-3 | AADRDRGFYGYT
TRBJ2-1 | TRBV15 | ATSRTGLAGAASYNEQF
TRBJ2-7 | TRBV30 | AWIGVAEQY